One and the same sample provided the 18 T cell receptor beta chains below, sequenced in a study of blood T cell repertoires in COVID-19. The data were produced by immunoSEQ multiplex PCR, yet TCRdb's version contains in-frame clones alone and is incomplete. The sample includes about 150,000 clones, roughly 90% seen only once; the top ten take about 4%. The material sequenced was peripheral blood. Source of these receptors: a woman aged 60-75 years with active or convalescent COVID-19.

This chain uses TRBV6-5 with TRBJ2-7; D gene uncertain. V was trimmed by 7 bases and J by 6 bases, leaving 13 bases between them. The CDR3 spans 12 residues. Per the germline V gene, CDR1 is MNHEY and CDR2 is SVGAGI. The CDR3 sequence is CASNLMTSEQYF. The CDR3 bases are TGTGCCAGCAACCTTATGACATCCGAGCAGTACTTC.

The sample holds a few counts of this clone. V is TRBV2 and J is TRBJ1-2; D is undetermined. There are 13 residues in the CDR3. CDR1 and CDR2 from the germline V gene are SNHLY and FYNNEI. V lost 6 bases to trimming and J lost 6 bases, with 14 bases between them. The CDR3 bases are TGTGCCAGCAGCGAGCGGCAGATCAATGGCTACACCTTC. The encoded protein is CASSERQINGYTF. Supplemented by reference TRBV2 and TRBJ1-2, the full variable domain reads EPEVTQTPSHQVTQMGQEVILRCVPISNHLYFYWYRQILGQKVEFLVSFYNNEISEKSEIFDDQFSVERPDGSNFTLKIRSTKLEDSAMYFCASSERQINGYTFGSGTRLTVV.

The V and J genes are TRBV27 and TRBJ1-1; TRBD1 might be the D (5 bases). This CDR3 has 16 amino acids. The V end lost 8 bases, the J end lost 1 base, and 20 bases lay between the germline ends. Germline CDR1 and CDR2: MNHEY and SMNVEV (reference sequence). CDR3 amino acids: CASGRVLALGNTEAFF. The CDR3 DNA reads TGTGCCAGCGGCAGGGTTTTAGCCTTAGGGAACACTGAAGCTTTCTTT.

A note on this clone: Other DNA sequences from this sample encode an identical CDR3 as well. The chain has TRBV20-1 and TRBJ1-2; 7 nucleotides align to TRBD1. The J segment lost 4 bases and the V segment lost 3 bases, leaving 5 bases of the junction unmatched. This CDR3 region has 13 residues. CDR1 and CDR2 (germline): DFQATT, SNEGSKA (reference sequence). CDR3 nucleotide sequence: TGCAGTGCTAGTGAAGGGGGCGCCTATGGCTACACCTTC. As protein: CSASEGGAYGYTF.

This sequence joins TRBV5-6 and TRBJ1-1, with 7 nucleotides matching TRBD1. The CDR3 length is 16 residues. The V gene's germline CDR1 is SGHDT and CDR2 YYEEEE. V was clipped by 2 bases and J by 2 bases; unmatched bases: 9. CDR3 nucleotides: TGTGCCAGCAGCTTTTCTTCCGGGACAGATAACACTGAAGCTTTCTTT. Amino acid sequence: CASSFSSGTDNTEAFF.

In this sample, this clone turned up a few times. This rearrangement joins TRBV18 to TRBJ1-4, with 8 positions matching TRBD1. From germline, CDR1 is KGHSH and CDR2 LQKENI. The CDR3 contains 15 residues. V shed 4 bases and J 8 bases; nucleotides not matched to a gene: 9. The CDR3 region has the DNA TGTGCCAGCTCACTAGAGACAGGGGATGGAGAAAAACTGTTTTTT. Protein sequence: CASSLETGDGEKLFF.

The V gene is TRBV10-3, the J gene TRBJ1-2; 10 positions match TRBD1. This CDR3 comprises 14 residues. V gave up 5 bases and J gave up 3 bases; unmatched junction bases: 3. Germline V gene lookup returns CDR1 ENHRY and CDR2 SYGVKD. CDR3 residues: CAISPGTGDYGYTF. The CDR3 DNA sequence: TGTGCCATCAGTCCCGGGACAGGGGACTATGGCTACACCTTC.

This chain connects TRBV18 to TRBJ2-7; D ambiguous. Per the germline V gene, CDR1 is KGHSH and CDR2 is LQKENI. The ends were cut back, 0 bases at V and 3 bases at J, with 6 bases in the middle. The CDR3 covers 13 residues. This CDR3 is CASSPPGSYEQYF. CDR3 DNA sequence: TGTGCCAGCTCACCACCGGGCAGCTACGAGCAGTACTTC.

The chain links TRBV6-2 or TRBV6-3 to TRBJ1-2, with D perhaps TRBD1 (6 bases). Germline V gene data show CDR1 as MNHEY and CDR2 as SVGEGT. The CDR3 runs 17 residues. V shed 0 bases and J shed 3 bases, with 17 bases lying between them. In nucleotides, the CDR3 is TGTGCCAGCAGTTACTCCCCAGGGGACCCGCCCCACTATGGCTACACCTTC. This gives the protein CASSYSPGDPPHYGYTF.

V usage is TRBV5-6 and J usage is TRBJ2-5; D is uncertain. Germline loops: CDR1 SGHDT, CDR2 YYEEEE. Trimming stripped 4 bases from V and 4 bases from J, with 5 bases between. CDR3 size: 11 residues. The CDR3 loop is CASSRGETQYF. The CDR3 DNA is TGTGCCAGCAGCCGCGGAGAGACCCAGTACTTC.

The CDR3 DNA reads as TGCGCCAGCAGCCAAACAGTCGGGGGGCAGCCCCAGTATTTT. Its translation is CASSQTVGGQPQYF. The chain joins TRBV4-1 to TRBJ1-5; D possibly corresponds to TRBD2 (7 bases). The J call may be mistaken, given a closer DNA end match to TRBJ2-3. The CDR3 has 14 amino acids. The V gene's germline CDR1 is MGHRA and CDR2 YSYEKL.

The V gene is TRBV5-1, the J gene TRBJ1-3; 7 nucleotides line up with TRBD1. Trimming at V came to 0 bases and at J to 0 bases, leaving 0 bases not matched to a gene. This CDR3 comprises 15 residues. Germline V gene lookup returns CDR1 SGHRS and CDR2 YFSETQ. For the CDR3, the DNA is TGCGCCAGCAGCTTGGGGGACAGCTCTGGAAACACCATATATTTT. This translates into CASSLGDSSGNTIYF.

The rearrangement links TRBV30 to TRBJ2-5; TRBD2 aligns across 9 bases. Per the germline V gene, CDR1 is GTSNPN and CDR2 is SVGIG (reference sequence). The CDR3 extends over 18 amino acids. The trim removed 0 bases at V and 5 bases at J, leaving 16 bases unmatched. Here the CDR3 DNA reads TGTGCCTGGAGTGTACTGGCGGGGGGGCCTGGGTCGCCGGAGACCCAGTACTTC. Translated, it gives CAWSVLAGGPGSPETQYF.

This chain links TRBV19 with TRBJ1-1; 11 nucleotides match TRBD1. Trimming cost V 7 bases and J 4 bases; bases outside gene matches: 8. The germline gives CDR1 LNHDA, CDR2 SQIVND (reference sequence). This CDR3 has 15 residues. The CDR3 DNA reads as TGTGCCAGTACCGTGGACAGGGGGCCGGGCACTGAAGCTTTCTTT. Protein product: CASTVDRGPGTEAFF.

The gene calls are TRBV19 and TRBJ2-7; TRBD1 aligns across 11 bases. V lost 6 bases, J lost 4 bases, and 5 bases stayed unmatched. This CDR3 region has 14 residues. Germline V CDR1 and CDR2: LNHDA, SQIVND (reference sequence). The CDR3 DNA reads TGTGCCAGTAGAAAGAGGGACAGGGGGTACGAGCAGTACTTC. Protein sequence: CASRKRDRGYEQYF.

This sequence joins TRBV6-6 and TRBJ1-2, with a weak D call TRBD1 (5 bases). Per germline, CDR1 MNHNY and CDR2 SVGAGI (reference sequence). V was shortened by 7 bases and J by 7 bases, with 16 bases between the two germline ends. CDR3 size: 13 residues. The DNA of the CDR3 is TGTGCCAGCAATGGCAGGGCCCTCTCTGGCTACACCTTC. Protein sequence: CASNGRALSGYTF.

V usage is TRBV9 and J usage is TRBJ2-1, with a weak D call TRBD1 (5 bases). The V and J ends lost 0 bases and 0 bases respectively, with 7 bases between them. CDR1 is SGDLS, CDR2 YYNGEE, per germline. The CDR3 contains 15 residues. CDR3 in DNA: TGTGCCAGCAGCGTAGAGGGGATCTCCTACAATGAGCAGTTCTTC. Amino acids: CASSVEGISYNEQFF. Supplemented by reference TRBV9 and TRBJ2-1, the full variable domain reads DSGVTQTPKHLITATGQRVTLRCSPRSGDLSVYWYQQSLDQGLQFLIQYYNGEERAKGNILERFSAQQFPDLHSELNLSSLELGDSALYFCASSVEGISYNEQFFGPGTRLTVL.

The V and J genes are TRBV7-2 and TRBJ2-2; TRBD1 is a possible D gene (5 bases). Germline CDR1 and CDR2: SGHTA and FQGNSA. Trimming pared 3 bases from V and 7 bases from J, leaving 15 bases between. The CDR3 spans 15 residues. The CDR3 region has the DNA TGTGCCAGCAGCTTTGCAGGGATTCGGAACGGGGAGCTGTTTTTT. It yields the protein CASSFAGIRNGELFF.